This TCR beta chain stems from a study of blood T cell repertoires in COVID-19. Study in general: There were acute and convalescent COVID-19 samples, and they came from the United States, Italy and Spain. PBMCs, B-cell-depleted T cells, or T cells provided the cDNA or gDNA that made up the material.

In the authors' methods: Counts of nucleated cells, estimated from reference gene primer amplification, were obtained. TCRdb keeps only in-frame clones here, not all; method: immunoSEQ multiplex PCR. That table furnishes V, J and clone size, whereas the DNA furnished D and trimming. The sample lists about 79,000 clones; roughly 90% were seen once. Germline CDR1 is SGHAT and CDR2 is FQNNGV. This CDR3 is 15 amino acids long. V lost 5 bases, J lost 5 bases, and 8 bases stayed unmatched. Sequenced sample: peripheral blood. The V and J genes are TRBV11-2 and TRBJ2-3; TRBD1 matches at 9 bases. The source of this sequence is a man aged 50 to 59 with active COVID-19. The CDR3 nucleotides are TGTGCCAGCAGCCGATCCGGGACAGGGTTAGATACGCAGTATTTT. It yields the protein CASSRSGTGLDTQYF.